One sample yielded the 8 T cell receptor beta chains listed below, sequenced in a study of blood T cells in healthy people across ages. A second about 7 to 12 cycle PCR used barcoded and J-beta primers. In TCRdb, the 5' RACE reads were re-called with MiXCR into one record per CDR3 protein. The sample includes about 570,000 distinct CDR3 sequences, approximately 30% of them seen just once. Sequencing was carried out using blood. These receptors came from a woman aged 70-85 years in good health.

This clonotype was seen a few times. V and J are TRBV4-2 and TRBJ2-7; D is unresolved. Germline V gene data show CDR1 as LGHNA and CDR2 as YNFKEQ. CDR3 length equals 14 residues. The V gene lost 1 base and the J gene lost 6 bases, with 13 bases spanning the gap. The CDR3 here is CASSQGGDRREQYF. CDR3 DNA sequence: TGTGCCAGCAGCCAAGGTGGGGATCGGCGCGAGCAGTACTTC.

This clonotype was recorded a few times. CDR3 bases: TGTGCCAGCAGCCCTTGGACAGCCAGCTCTGGAAACACCATATATTTT. Encoded protein: CASSPWTASSGNTIYF. The V and J genes are TRBV7-2 and TRBJ1-3, with D possibly matching TRBD1 (6 bases). The V end lost 5 bases, the J end lost 0 bases, and 14 bases lay between the germline ends. Germline loops: CDR1 SGHTA, CDR2 FQGNSA. The CDR3 totals 16 residues. The full variable domain, its missing parts supplied by reference TRBV7-2 and TRBJ1-3, is GAGVSQSPSNKVTEKGKDVELRCDPISGHTALYWYRQSLGQGLEFLIYFQGNSAPDKSGLPSDRFSAERTGGSVSTLTIQRTQQEDSAVYLCASSPWTASSGNTIYFGEGSWLTVV.

The V gene is TRBV6-5, the J gene TRBJ2-5; D might be TRBD2 (6 bases). The length of the CDR3 is 13 residues. CDR1 MNHEY and CDR2 SVGAGI come from the germline V gene. Trimming removed 6 bases from V and 4 bases from J, with 12 bases in between. The CDR3 nucleotides read TGTGCCAGCAGGCCCCCCGGGGGAGAGACCCAGTACTTC. Translating it yields CASRPPGGETQYF.

In its sample, this clonotype was seen a few times. The gene calls are TRBV5-1 and TRBJ1-2; the match to TRBD1 covers 7 bases. This CDR3 comprises 15 residues. Trimming cost V 4 bases and J 2 bases; bases outside gene matches: 8. Germline V gene data show CDR1 as SGHRS and CDR2 as YFSETQ. CDR3 protein: CASSLGTTGNYGYTF. The CDR3 DNA reads as TGCGCCAGCAGCCTGGGGACGACAGGGAACTATGGCTACACCTTC.

The V call is TRBV7-2, the J call TRBJ2-5; D perhaps matches TRBD1 (8 bases). This CDR3 contains 13 residues. V gave up 5 bases and J gave up 7 bases, with 14 bases separating them. CDR1 is SGHTA, CDR2 FQGNSA, per germline. This CDR3 reads CASSPTGGGTQYF. The CDR3 region has the DNA TGTGCCAGCAGCCCAACAGGGGGGGGGACCCAGTACTTC.

This clonotype appeared a few times. The gene calls are TRBV4-3 and TRBJ1-2; unclear D gene. V shed 0 bases and J shed 8 bases, with 13 bases lying between them. Germline-derived CDR1 and CDR2 are LGHNA and YSLEER. The length of the CDR3 is 14 residues. The CDR3 loop reads CASSQDRVVQGYTF. The CDR3 DNA is TGCGCCAGCAGCCAAGATCGCGTCGTACAGGGCTACACCTTC.

This chain connects TRBV4-2 to TRBJ1-3, with D uncertain. The CDR3 consists of 14 residues. From germline, CDR1 is LGHNA and CDR2 YNFKEQ. The V end was cut by 5 bases, the J end by 8 bases, with 16 bases between. The CDR3 sequence: CASSDGGFRDTIYF. In DNA, the CDR3 is TGTGCCAGCAGCGACGGAGGTTTTCGGGACACCATATATTTT.

The chain recombines TRBV12-3 or TRBV12-4 with TRBJ2-6, with 10 bases fitting TRBD1. The V and J ends lost 5 bases and 1 base, in that order; junction bases with no gene match: 11. The CDR3 is made up of 19 amino acids. CDR3 nucleotide sequence: TGTGCCAGCAGTCAGACAGGGGGCGCTGGCGGATCTGGGGCCAACGTCCTGACTTTC. As protein: CASSQTGGAGGSGANVLTF.